This note documents a single T cell receptor beta chain sequence. One end of the junction does not line up with germline, which may come from a read error. CDR3 length: 15 amino acids. Per germline, CDR1 LGHDT and CDR2 YNNKEL (reference sequence). These data belong to a study of T cells after yellow fever vaccination. TCRdb fed the 5' RACE reads into MiXCR, producing one record per CDR3 protein. This table has about 210,000 distinct CDR3 sequences, more than 3% appearing once. The chain uses TRBV3-1 and TRBJ2-5, with a weak D call TRBD1 (7 bases). The origin of this receptor is a young man who received the YFV17D yellow fever vaccine. The material sequenced was CD4+ T cells sorted from PBMCs, taken 10 days after the yellow fever booster vaccination. CDR3 loop: CSSSQVYRGGETQYF. The CDR3 DNA follows: TGTTCCAGCAGCCAAGTTTACAGGGGAGGCGAGACCCAGTACTTC.